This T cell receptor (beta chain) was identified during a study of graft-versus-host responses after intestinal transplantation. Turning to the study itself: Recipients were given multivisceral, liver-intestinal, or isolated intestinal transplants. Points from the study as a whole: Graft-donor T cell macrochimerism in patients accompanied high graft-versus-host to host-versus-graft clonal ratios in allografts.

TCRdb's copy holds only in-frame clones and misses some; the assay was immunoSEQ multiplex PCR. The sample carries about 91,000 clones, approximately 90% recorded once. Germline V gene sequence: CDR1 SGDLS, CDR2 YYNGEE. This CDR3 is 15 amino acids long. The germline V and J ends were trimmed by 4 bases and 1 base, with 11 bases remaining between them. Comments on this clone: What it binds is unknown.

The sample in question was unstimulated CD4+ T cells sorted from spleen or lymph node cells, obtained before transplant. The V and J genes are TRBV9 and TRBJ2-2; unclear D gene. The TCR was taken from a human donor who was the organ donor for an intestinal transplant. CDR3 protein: CASSPISLNTGELFF. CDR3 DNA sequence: TGTGCCAGCAGCCCAATATCACTGAACACCGGGGAGCTGTTTTTT.